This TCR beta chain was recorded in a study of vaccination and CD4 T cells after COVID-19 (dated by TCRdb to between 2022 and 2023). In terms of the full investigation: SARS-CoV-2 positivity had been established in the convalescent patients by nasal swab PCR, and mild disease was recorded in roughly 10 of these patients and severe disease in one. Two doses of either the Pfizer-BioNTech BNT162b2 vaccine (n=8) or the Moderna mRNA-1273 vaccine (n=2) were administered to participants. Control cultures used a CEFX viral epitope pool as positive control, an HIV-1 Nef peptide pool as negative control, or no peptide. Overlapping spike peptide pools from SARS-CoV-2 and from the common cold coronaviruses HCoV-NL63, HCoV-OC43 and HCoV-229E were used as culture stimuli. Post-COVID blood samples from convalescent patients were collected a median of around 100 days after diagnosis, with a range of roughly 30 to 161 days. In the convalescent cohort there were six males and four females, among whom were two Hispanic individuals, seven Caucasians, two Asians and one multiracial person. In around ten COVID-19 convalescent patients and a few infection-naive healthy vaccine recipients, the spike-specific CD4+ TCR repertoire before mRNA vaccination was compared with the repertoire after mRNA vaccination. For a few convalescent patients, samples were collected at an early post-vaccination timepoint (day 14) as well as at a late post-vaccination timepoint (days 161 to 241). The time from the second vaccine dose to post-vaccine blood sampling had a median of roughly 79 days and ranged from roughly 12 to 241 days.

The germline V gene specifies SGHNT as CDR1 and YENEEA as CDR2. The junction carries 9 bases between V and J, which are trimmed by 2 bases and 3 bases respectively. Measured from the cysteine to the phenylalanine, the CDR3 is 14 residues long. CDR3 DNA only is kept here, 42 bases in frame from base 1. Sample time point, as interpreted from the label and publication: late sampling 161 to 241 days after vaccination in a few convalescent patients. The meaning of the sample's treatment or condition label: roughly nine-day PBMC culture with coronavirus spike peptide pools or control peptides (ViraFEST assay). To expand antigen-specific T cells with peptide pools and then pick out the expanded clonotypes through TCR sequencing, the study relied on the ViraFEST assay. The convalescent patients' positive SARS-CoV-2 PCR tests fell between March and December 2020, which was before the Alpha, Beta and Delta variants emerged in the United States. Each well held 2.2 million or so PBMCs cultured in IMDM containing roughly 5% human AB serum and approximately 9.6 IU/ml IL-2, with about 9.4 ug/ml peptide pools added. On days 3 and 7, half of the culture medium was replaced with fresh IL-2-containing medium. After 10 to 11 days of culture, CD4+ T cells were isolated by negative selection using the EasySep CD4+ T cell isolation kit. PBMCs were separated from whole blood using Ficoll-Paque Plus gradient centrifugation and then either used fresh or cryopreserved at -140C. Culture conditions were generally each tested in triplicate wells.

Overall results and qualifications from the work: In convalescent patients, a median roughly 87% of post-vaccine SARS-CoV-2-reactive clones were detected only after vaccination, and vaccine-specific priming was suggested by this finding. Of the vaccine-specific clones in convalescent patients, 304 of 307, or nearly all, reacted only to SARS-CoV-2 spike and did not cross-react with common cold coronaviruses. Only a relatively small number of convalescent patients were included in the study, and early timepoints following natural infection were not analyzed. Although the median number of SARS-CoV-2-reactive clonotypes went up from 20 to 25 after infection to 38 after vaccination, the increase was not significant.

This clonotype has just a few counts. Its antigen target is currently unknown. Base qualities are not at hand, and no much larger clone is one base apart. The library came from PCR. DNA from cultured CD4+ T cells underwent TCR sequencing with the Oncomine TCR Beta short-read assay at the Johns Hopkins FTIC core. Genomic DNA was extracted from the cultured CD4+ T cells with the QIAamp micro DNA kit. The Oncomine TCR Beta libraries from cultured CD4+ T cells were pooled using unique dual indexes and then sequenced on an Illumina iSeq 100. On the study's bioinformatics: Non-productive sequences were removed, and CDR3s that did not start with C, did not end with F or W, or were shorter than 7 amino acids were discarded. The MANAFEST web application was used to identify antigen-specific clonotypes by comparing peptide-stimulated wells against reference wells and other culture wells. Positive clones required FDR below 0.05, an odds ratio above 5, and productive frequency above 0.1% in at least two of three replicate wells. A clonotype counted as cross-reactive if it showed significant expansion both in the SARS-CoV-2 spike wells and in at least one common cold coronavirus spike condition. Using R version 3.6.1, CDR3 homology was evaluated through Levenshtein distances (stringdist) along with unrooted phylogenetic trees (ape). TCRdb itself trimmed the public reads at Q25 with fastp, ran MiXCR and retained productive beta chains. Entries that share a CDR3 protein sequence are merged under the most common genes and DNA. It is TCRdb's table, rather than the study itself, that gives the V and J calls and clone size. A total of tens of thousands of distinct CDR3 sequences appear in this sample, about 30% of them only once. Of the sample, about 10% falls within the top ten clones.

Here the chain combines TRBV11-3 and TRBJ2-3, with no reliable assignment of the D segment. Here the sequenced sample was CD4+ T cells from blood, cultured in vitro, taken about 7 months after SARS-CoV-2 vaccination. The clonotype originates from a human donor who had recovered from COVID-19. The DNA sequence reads TGTGCCAGCAGCTTAAATATTGGGACAGATACGCAGTATTTT. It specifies CASSLNIGTDTQYF.